Sequencing of this TCR beta chain was carried out in a study of identifying expanded T cells in peripheral blood (dated by TCRdb to between 2018 and 2020). Broadly, across the study: Technical replicates were generated by sequencing separate aliquots of the same genomic DNA pool, with four replicates compared pairwise.

General conclusions and limits of the study: Across all healthy-donor time intervals, the beta-binomial model significantly lowered both the number of clones called differentially abundant and the false-positive rate. In all healthy donors, the variance in clone template counts between samples taken approximately 15 days apart rose significantly as total template count increased. It was expected by the authors that biological variance in healthy repertoires might increase further over much longer intervals, such as months to years. The binomial model flagged about 1.1 differentially abundant clones between technical replicates but about 16 over about 2 weeks and over 18 over around four weeks.

This clone was observed a single time. The target of this receptor is not known. Base quality data are lacking; no much larger clone is found one base away. No immune events, such as infections, were documented for the healthy donors during the collection period. Healthy-donor blood repertoires served as a training cohort to calibrate time-dependent variance in a beta-binomial model of T-cell clone differential abundance. The training cohort was composed of some ten healthy donors, 3 female and 7 male. Donor ages ranged from 29 to 64 years, with an average of roughly 46 years. Whole blood, obtained from a commercial supplier, was collected from each healthy donor at three time points spaced roughly 2 weeks apart. Genomic DNA was extracted from unsorted whole blood for immunosequencing. CDR1 and CDR2, looked up from the germline V gene, are SNHLY and FYNNEI. Between the V and J ends, shortened by 5 bases and 5 bases respectively, the junction contains 6 bases. From the cysteine up to the phenylalanine, the CDR3 has a length of 11 residues. The CDR3 DNA has 33 bases and is translated from base 1.

The immunoSEQ Assay, which relies on bias-controlled multiplex PCR amplification of genomic DNA, was used to profile TCRbeta CDR3 regions. In the original analysis: To quantify the absolute abundance of each unique TCRbeta CDR3 region, the sequences were collapsed and filtered. Two models were used to test differential abundance: a binomial model (Fisher-equivalent) and a beta-binomial model that adds time-dependent variance fitted from healthy donors. Clones with fewer than 5 combined templates were removed, and a clone was called differentially abundant if the clone's Benjamini-Hochberg FDR was below 0.01. The form v = (b*log(k)+a)^2 was used to model beta-binomial variance as a function of total template count across the two samples. The immuneACCESS repertoire file appears here via TCRdb, limited to in-frame rearrangements. These files lack a portion of the clones; in checked studies, under half of the deficit traces to unresolved V genes, and the cause of the others is not known. V, J and clone size derive from that table, while D and trimming were established from the DNA sequence. This sample has over 80,000 clones in its table, and 75% to 90% of those were observed once. In total, the top ten clones hold around 6% of the sample.

This sequence uses TRBV2 and TRBJ1-1; the D gene assignment is ambiguous. Material: blood. This clonotype was obtained from a person aged 18 to 75 in good health. The DNA reads TGTGCCAGCAGTTATGCTACTGAAGCTTTCTTT. Translated, it gives CASSYATEAFF.